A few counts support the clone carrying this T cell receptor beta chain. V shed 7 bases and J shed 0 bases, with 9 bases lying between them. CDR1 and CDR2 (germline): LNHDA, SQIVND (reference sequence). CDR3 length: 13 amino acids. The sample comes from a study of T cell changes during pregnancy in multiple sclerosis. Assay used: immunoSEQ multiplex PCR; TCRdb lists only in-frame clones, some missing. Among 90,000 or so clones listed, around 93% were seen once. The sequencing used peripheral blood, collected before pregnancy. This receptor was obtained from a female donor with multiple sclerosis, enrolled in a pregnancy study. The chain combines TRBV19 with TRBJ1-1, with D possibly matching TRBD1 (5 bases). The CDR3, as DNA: TGTGCCAGTACTGACAGTCTGAACACTGAAGCTTTCTTT. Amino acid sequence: CASTDSLNTEAFF.